What follows describes a single T cell receptor (beta chain). The antigen is undetermined. This record belongs to a study of cytomegalovirus exposure and HLA in healthy donors. Findings and limits, study-wide: TCR beta V segments were, for the most part, productive about 87% or about 30% of the time in an earlier analysis. Most sequenced TCRs were rare (though some public TCRs occurred in many donors).

PCR used 60 Vbeta primers and 13 Jbeta primers. Method: immunoSEQ multiplex PCR; TCRdb's copy keeps in-frame clones and lacks some. The sample consists of around 100,000 clones, about 79% of them appearing once. The clonotype comes from a female donor in good health and CMV-seropositive. The sample consisted of PBMCs.

This CDR3 is CASSPWTGGNTGELFF. CDR3 nucleotide sequence: TGTGCCAGCAGCCCTTGGACAGGGGGGAACACCGGGGAGCTGTTTTTT. J is TRBJ2-2 and V is TRBV7-6; TRBD1 aligns across 10 bases. Germline assignment: CDR1 SGHVS and CDR2 FNYEAQ. Trimming took 5 bases from V and 1 from J; bases not matched to a gene: 4. The CDR3 contains 16 residues.